These 8 T cell receptor beta chains were all obtained from the same sample, sequenced in a study of OX40 agonist ivuxolimab in advanced cancers. Profiling relied on immunoSEQ multiplex PCR, and the TCRdb table lists in-frame clones only, not all of them. This table has tens of thousands of clones, roughly 90% appearing once. The material sequenced was CD4+ or CD8+ T cells sorted from blood, taken in a trial of the OX40 agonist ivuxolimab. The receptors come from an adult with an advanced solid tumor such as melanoma, head and neck, liver or kidney cancer.

The V call is TRBV5-6, the J call TRBJ1-6; TRBD1 matches 8 bases. This CDR3 has 14 residues. Germline CDR1 and CDR2: SGHDT and YYEEEE. The V and J ends lost 3 bases and 7 bases, in that order; junction bases with no gene match: 3. CDR3 residues: CASSSRDRNSPLHF. Here the CDR3 DNA reads TGTGCCAGCAGCTCCCGGGACAGGAATTCACCCCTCCACTTT.

The genes are TRBV5-1 and TRBJ1-6, with D unclear. Germline V gene sequence: CDR1 SGHRS, CDR2 YFSETQ. The CDR3 sequence is 16 residues long. V lost 0 bases, J lost 3 bases, and 10 bases lay in between. CDR3 nucleotides: TGCGCCAGCAGCTTGGGTCAGGCCCTCTATAATTCACCCCTCCACTTT. It specifies CASSLGQALYNSPLHF.

The chain couples TRBV7-6 to TRBJ2-7; 9 bases match TRBD1. CDR3 length: 16 amino acids. After removal of 4 bases from V and 3 bases from J, the junction contained 10 bases not matched to a gene. Per the germline V gene, CDR1 is SGHVS and CDR2 is FNYEAQ. The CDR3 bases are TGTGCCAGCAGCTACCAGATTGGACAGGGGCGCTACGAGCAGTACTTC. Its translation: CASSYQIGQGRYEQYF.

This chain links TRBV9 with TRBJ2-3; maybe TRBD2 (6 bases). CDR3 length: 15 amino acids. V was cut by 0 bases and J by 5 bases, with 13 bases left in between. Germline assignment: CDR1 SGDLS and CDR2 YYNGEE. This chain's CDR3 is CASSVEPSVGDTQYF. DNA of the CDR3: TGTGCCAGCAGCGTAGAACCTAGCGTAGGAGATACGCAGTATTTT.

The rearrangement joins TRBV10-3 to TRBJ2-7, with D perhaps given as TRBD1 or TRBD2 (5 bases each). In germline, CDR1 is ENHRY, CDR2 SYGVKD. Trimming left V 6 bases short and J 0 bases short, with 15 bases between. CDR3 length equals 15 residues. CDR3 nucleotides: TGTGCCATCAGCGGCACTAGACAGCTCTCCTACGAGCAGTACTTC. It codes for CAISGTRQLSYEQYF.

The chain uses TRBV19 and TRBJ1-2; TRBD1 aligns across 7 bases. The CDR3 totals 15 residues. Germline V gene sequence: CDR1 LNHDA, CDR2 SQIVND (reference sequence). Trimming cost V 6 bases and J 7 bases; bases outside gene matches: 14. The CDR3 DNA reads as TGTGCCAGTAGCCTTGGCCGGGACAGCTATACTGGCTACACCTTC. Translation: CASSLGRDSYTGYTF.

By share, this clone ranks as medium-sized. The chain has TRBV6-1 and TRBJ1-6; D unclear. The germline CDR1 and CDR2 sequences are MNHNS and SASEGT. Trimming cost V 7 bases and J 6 bases, with 10 bases left between them. The length of the CDR3 is 13 residues. Here the CDR3 DNA reads TGTGCCAGCAATCGCGAGGGTAATTCACCCCTCCACTTT. This encodes CASNREGNSPLHF.

The chain couples TRBV6-5 to TRBJ2-6, with D tentatively TRBD2 (6 bases). The germline V gene has CDR1 MNHEY and CDR2 SVGAGI. Trimming shortened V by 8 bases and J by 0 bases, and 11 bases separated the two germline ends. The CDR3 totals 15 residues. The DNA for the CDR3 is TGTGCCAGCTCTCGGGGGACCTCTGGGGCCAACGTCCTGACTTTC. Protein: CASSRGTSGANVLTF.